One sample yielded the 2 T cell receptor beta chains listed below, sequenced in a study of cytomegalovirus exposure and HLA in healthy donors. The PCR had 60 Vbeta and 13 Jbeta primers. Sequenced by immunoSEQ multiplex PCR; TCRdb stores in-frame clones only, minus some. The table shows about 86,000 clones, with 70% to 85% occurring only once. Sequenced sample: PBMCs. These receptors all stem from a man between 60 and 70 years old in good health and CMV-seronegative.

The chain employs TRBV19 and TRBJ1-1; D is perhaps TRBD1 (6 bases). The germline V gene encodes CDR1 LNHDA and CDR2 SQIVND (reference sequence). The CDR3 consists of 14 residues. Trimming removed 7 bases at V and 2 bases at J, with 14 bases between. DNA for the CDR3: TGTGCCAGTAAGGGGGTCAGGCTCAACACTGAAGCTTTCTTT. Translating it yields CASKGVRLNTEAFF.

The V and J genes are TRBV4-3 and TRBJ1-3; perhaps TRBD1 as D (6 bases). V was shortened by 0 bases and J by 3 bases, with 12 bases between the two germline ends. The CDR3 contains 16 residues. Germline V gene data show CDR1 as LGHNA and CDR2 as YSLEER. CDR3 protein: CASSQDSRGYGNTIYF. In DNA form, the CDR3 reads TGCGCCAGCAGCCAAGACTCCAGGGGATATGGAAACACCATATATTTT.